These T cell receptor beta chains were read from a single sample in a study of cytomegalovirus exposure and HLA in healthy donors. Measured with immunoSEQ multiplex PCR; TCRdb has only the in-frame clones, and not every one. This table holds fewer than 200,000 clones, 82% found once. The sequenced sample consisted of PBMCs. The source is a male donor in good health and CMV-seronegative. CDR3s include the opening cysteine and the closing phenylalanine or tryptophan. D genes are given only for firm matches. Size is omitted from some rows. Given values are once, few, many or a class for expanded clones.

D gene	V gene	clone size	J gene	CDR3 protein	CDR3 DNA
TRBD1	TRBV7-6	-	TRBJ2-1	CASSLARGTGGYNEQFF	TGTGCCAGCAGCTTAGCCCGGGGGACAGGGGGCTACAATGAGCAGTTCTTC
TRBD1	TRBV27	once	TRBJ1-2	CASSLSTGSAYGYTF	TGTGCCAGCAGTTTATCGACAGGGAGTGCCTATGGCTACACCTTC
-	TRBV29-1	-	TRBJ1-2	CSVDWTETTSGYTF	TGCAGCGTTGATTGGACAGAAACCACCTCTGGCTACACCTTC
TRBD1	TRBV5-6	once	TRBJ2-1	CASSAVTGTGNYNEQFF	TGTGCCAGCAGCGCAGTTACCGGGACAGGAAACTACAATGAGCAGTTCTTC
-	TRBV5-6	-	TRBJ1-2	CASSLGSSRVYGYTF	TGTGCCAGCAGCTTAGGCTCTTCGCGGGTCTATGGCTACACCTTC
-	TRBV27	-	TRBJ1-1	CASSQRGGTVDAFF	TGTGCCAGCAGTCAGCGGGGCGGAACCGTCGACGCTTTCTTT
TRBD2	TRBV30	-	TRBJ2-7	CAWSIRLAGGNEQYF	TGTGCCTGGAGTATACGACTAGCGGGGGGGAACGAGCAGTACTTC
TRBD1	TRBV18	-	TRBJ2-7	CASSPKQGTYEQYF	TGTGCCAGCTCACCAAAACAGGGGACCTACGAGCAGTACTTC
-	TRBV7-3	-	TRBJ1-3	CASSQSTGNTIYF	TGTGCCAGCAGCCAGTCAACTGGAAACACCATATATTTT
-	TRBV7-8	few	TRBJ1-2	CASTMTGSYYGYTF	TGTGCCAGCACCATGACCGGGTCTTACTATGGCTACACCTTC
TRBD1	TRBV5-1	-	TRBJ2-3	CASRQGASNTDTQYF	TGCGCCAGCAGACAGGGGGCAAGTAACACAGATACGCAGTATTTT
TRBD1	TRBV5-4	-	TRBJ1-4	CASSPGQGREKLFF	TGTGCCAGCAGCCCGGGACAGGGTAGAGAAAAACTGTTTTTT
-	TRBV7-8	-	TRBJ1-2	CASSKSADNYGYTF	TGTGCCAGCAGTAAAAGCGCAGATAACTATGGCTACACCTTC
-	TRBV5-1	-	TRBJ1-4	CASSLEDSKSEKLFF	TGCGCCAGCAGCTTGGAAGACAGTAAGAGCGAAAAACTGTTTTTT
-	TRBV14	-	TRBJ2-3	CASSQGTASTDTQYF	TGTGCCAGCAGCCAAGGGACAGCGAGCACAGATACGCAGTATTTT
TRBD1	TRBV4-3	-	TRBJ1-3	CASSQDHPQGVGNTIYF	TGCGCCAGCAGCCAAGATCACCCACAGGGGGTCGGAAACACCATATATTTT
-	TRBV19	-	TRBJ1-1	CASSIGGRARGNTEAFF	TGTGCCAGTAGTATTGGTGGCAGGGCCAGGGGAAACACTGAAGCTTTCTTT
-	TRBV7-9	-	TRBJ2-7	CASSRAILYEQYF	TGTGCCAGCAGCCGAGCCATTCTGTACGAGCAGTACTTC